The rows below give T cell receptor beta chains drawn from one sample of a study of OX40 agonist ivuxolimab in advanced cancers. Using immunoSEQ multiplex PCR, the repertoire was profiled, and TCRdb retains in-frame clones only, with some absent. The sample has some 62,000 clones, around 81% seen once. This material consisted of CD4+ or CD8+ T cells sorted from blood, taken in a trial of the OX40 agonist ivuxolimab. These receptors were taken from an adult with an advanced solid tumor such as melanoma, head and neck, liver or kidney cancer. The CDR3 runs from the conserved cysteine through the conserved F or W. D genes are given only for firm matches. Some rows have no size entry. The others give once, few or many, or a class for an expanded clone.

J gene: TRBJ2-5
V gene: TRBV5-1
clone size: -
D gene: TRBD2
CDR3 protein: CASASLLAGGETQYF
CDR3 DNA: TGCGCCAGCGCCTCTCTCCTAGCGGGAGGGGAGACCCAGTACTTC

J gene: TRBJ2-4
V gene: TRBV19
clone size: -
D gene: TRBD1
CDR3 protein: CASSPDRGNIQYF
CDR3 DNA: TGTGCCAGTAGTCCGGACAGGGGGAACATTCAGTACTTC

J gene: TRBJ2-1
V gene: TRBV27
clone size: -
D gene: -
CDR3 protein: CASSLSVLRYNEQFF
CDR3 DNA: TGTGCCAGCAGTTTATCGGTCCTCAGGTACAATGAGCAGTTCTTC

J gene: TRBJ2-7
V gene: TRBV4-2
clone size: -
D gene: TRBD1
CDR3 protein: CASSSSSGTGVREQYF
CDR3 DNA: TGTGCCAGCAGCTCCTCTTCCGGGACAGGGGTGCGAGAGCAGTACTTC

J gene: TRBJ2-6
V gene: TRBV18
clone size: -
D gene: -
CDR3 protein: CASSRGGSGANVLTF
CDR3 DNA: TGTGCCAGCTCCCGCGGAGGATCCGGGGCCAACGTCCTGACTTTC

J gene: TRBJ1-2
V gene: TRBV19
clone size: -
D gene: -
CDR3 protein: CASRPIGGGQTYGYTF
CDR3 DNA: TGTGCCAGTAGACCCATCGGGGGCGGGCAGACCTATGGCTACACCTTC

J gene: TRBJ2-3
V gene: TRBV12-5
clone size: -
D gene: TRBD2
CDR3 protein: CASTDLREITDTQYF
CDR3 DNA: TGTGCTAGTACCGATCTGCGGGAGATCACAGATACGCAGTATTTT

J gene: TRBJ2-1
V gene: TRBV7-2
clone size: -
D gene: TRBD2
CDR3 protein: CASSLGLAGVYEQFF
CDR3 DNA: TGTGCCAGCAGCTTAGGTCTAGCGGGAGTCTATGAGCAGTTCTTC

J gene: TRBJ2-7
V gene: TRBV6-5
clone size: -
D gene: TRBD1
CDR3 protein: CASRLQGDGYEQYF
CDR3 DNA: TGTGCCAGCAGACTACAGGGGGACGGCTACGAGCAGTACTTC

J gene: TRBJ1-2
V gene: TRBV29-1
clone size: few
D gene: -
CDR3 protein: CSGWVYYGYTF
CDR3 DNA: TGCAGCGGATGGGTTTATTATGGCTACACCTTC

J gene: TRBJ1-5
V gene: TRBV12-5
clone size: -
D gene: TRBD1
CDR3 protein: CASGWDHRGNQPQHF
CDR3 DNA: TGTGCTAGTGGTTGGGACCACAGGGGGAATCAGCCCCAGCATTTT

J gene: TRBJ2-7
V gene: TRBV12-5
clone size: -
D gene: TRBD1
CDR3 protein: CASGLELTGTGGFEQYF
CDR3 DNA: TGTGCTAGTGGTTTGGAACTTACCGGGACAGGGGGCTTCGAGCAGTACTTC

J gene: TRBJ1-2
V gene: TRBV30
clone size: once
D gene: TRBD1
CDR3 protein: CAWGQGGGYTF
CDR3 DNA: TGTGCCTGGGGACAGGGGGGTGGCTACACCTTC

J gene: TRBJ2-6
V gene: TRBV4-3
clone size: -
D gene: -
CDR3 protein: CASSPVGDGANVLTF
CDR3 DNA: TGCGCCAGCAGCCCCGTGGGGGATGGGGCCAACGTCCTGACTTTC

J gene: TRBJ2-1
V gene: TRBV6-9
clone size: -
D gene: -
CDR3 protein: CASSYWDNNEQFF
CDR3 DNA: TGTGCCAGCAGTTATTGGGATAACAATGAGCAGTTCTTC

J gene: TRBJ2-7
V gene: TRBV19
clone size: -
D gene: TRBD2
CDR3 protein: CASSPRLALRGGQYF
CDR3 DNA: TGTGCCAGTAGTCCAAGACTAGCTCTGCGTGGCGGGCAGTACTTC

J gene: TRBJ1-2
V gene: TRBV28
clone size: -
D gene: -
CDR3 protein: CASSLRQGRYGYTF
CDR3 DNA: TGTGCCAGCAGTTTAAGGCAGGGGAGGTATGGCTACACCTTC

J gene: TRBJ1-2
V gene: TRBV21-1
clone size: -
D gene: -
CDR3 protein: CASKFTGDGYTF
CDR3 DNA: TGTGCCAGCAAATTTACAGGGGATGGCTACACCTTC

J gene: TRBJ1-5
V gene: TRBV4-1
clone size: -
D gene: -
CDR3 protein: CASSQEELPPANQPQHF
CDR3 DNA: TGCGCCAGCAGCCAAGAGGAGCTGCCTCCAGCTAATCAGCCCCAGCATTTT

J gene: TRBJ2-7
V gene: TRBV19
clone size: -
D gene: -
CDR3 protein: CASSTTARLGTSYEQYF
CDR3 DNA: TGTGCCAGTAGTACGACCGCCCGACTCGGGACATCCTACGAGCAGTACTTC

J gene: TRBJ1-1
V gene: TRBV4-2
clone size: -
D gene: TRBD1
CDR3 protein: CASSQEPGGGPPNTEAFF
CDR3 DNA: TGTGCCAGCAGCCAAGAGCCAGGGGGCGGCCCTCCGAACACTGAAGCTTTCTTT

J gene: TRBJ2-7
V gene: TRBV27
clone size: once
D gene: TRBD1
CDR3 protein: CASSLGGQGYEQYF
CDR3 DNA: TGTGCCAGCAGCCTGGGGGGACAGGGCTACGAGCAGTACTTC

J gene: TRBJ2-7
V gene: TRBV9
clone size: -
D gene: -
CDR3 protein: CASSVGEAGVTEQYF
CDR3 DNA: TGTGCCAGCAGCGTAGGAGAAGCAGGGGTGACCGAGCAGTACTTC

J gene: TRBJ2-6
V gene: TRBV19
clone size: once
D gene: -
CDR3 protein: CASSSHREPGANVLTF
CDR3 DNA: TGTGCCAGTAGTTCACACAGGGAACCTGGGGCCAACGTCCTGACTTTC

J gene: TRBJ2-5
V gene: TRBV2
clone size: -
D gene: TRBD2
CDR3 protein: CASSFAVPGLAGETQYF
CDR3 DNA: TGTGCCAGCAGCTTCGCGGTACCAGGACTAGCCGGAGAGACCCAGTACTTC

J gene: TRBJ2-3
V gene: TRBV25-1
clone size: few
D gene: -
CDR3 protein: CASSDTDTQYF
CDR3 DNA: TGTGCCAGCAGTGACACAGATACGCAGTATTTT

J gene: TRBJ2-1
V gene: TRBV7-8
clone size: -
D gene: TRBD2
CDR3 protein: CASSLLAGDDEQFF
CDR3 DNA: TGTGCCAGCAGCTTACTAGCGGGAGACGATGAGCAGTTCTTC

J gene: TRBJ2-7
V gene: TRBV28
clone size: -
D gene: -
CDR3 protein: CASSGTGQYYEQYF
CDR3 DNA: TGTGCCAGCAGTGGTACGGGACAATACTACGAGCAGTACTTC

J gene: TRBJ2-7
V gene: TRBV4-1
clone size: -
D gene: TRBD1
CDR3 protein: CASSQGTGGGAEQYF
CDR3 DNA: TGCGCCAGCAGCCAAGGCACAGGGGGTGGGGCCGAGCAGTACTTC

J gene: TRBJ2-7
V gene: TRBV6-6
clone size: -
D gene: -
CDR3 protein: CASSLRQTSYEQYF
CDR3 DNA: TGTGCCAGCAGCTTACGACAGACGTCCTACGAGCAGTACTTC

J gene: TRBJ2-1
V gene: TRBV7-3
clone size: -
D gene: -
CDR3 protein: CASSLTWGSEQFF
CDR3 DNA: TGTGCCAGCAGCTTAACTTGGGGGAGTGAGCAGTTCTTC

J gene: TRBJ2-3
V gene: TRBV6-4
clone size: -
D gene: TRBD2
CDR3 protein: CASSEELAGGDTQYF
CDR3 DNA: TGTGCCAGCAGTGAAGAACTAGCGGGAGGGGATACGCAGTATTTT

J gene: TRBJ2-7
V gene: TRBV5-1
clone size: -
D gene: TRBD1
CDR3 protein: CASSLRTGEGYEQYF
CDR3 DNA: TGCGCCAGCAGCCTCAGGACAGGGGAAGGCTACGAGCAGTACTTC

J gene: TRBJ1-1
V gene: TRBV11-3
clone size: few
D gene: -
CDR3 protein: CASSLTGTFNTEAFF
CDR3 DNA: TGTGCCAGCAGCTTAACGGGGACGTTCAACACTGAAGCTTTCTTT

J gene: TRBJ1-5
V gene: TRBV27
clone size: few
D gene: -
CDR3 protein: CASSLEGASNQPQHF
CDR3 DNA: TGTGCCAGCAGTTTAGAAGGGGCTAGCAATCAGCCCCAGCATTTT

J gene: TRBJ2-7
V gene: TRBV6-5
clone size: -
D gene: -
CDR3 protein: CATTGSAYEQYF
CDR3 DNA: TGTGCCACCACGGGCTCAGCCTACGAGCAGTACTTC

J gene: TRBJ2-5
V gene: TRBV7-2
clone size: -
D gene: -
CDR3 protein: CASSLGDLAQYF
CDR3 DNA: TGTGCCAGCAGCTTAGGTGATCTGGCCCAGTACTTC